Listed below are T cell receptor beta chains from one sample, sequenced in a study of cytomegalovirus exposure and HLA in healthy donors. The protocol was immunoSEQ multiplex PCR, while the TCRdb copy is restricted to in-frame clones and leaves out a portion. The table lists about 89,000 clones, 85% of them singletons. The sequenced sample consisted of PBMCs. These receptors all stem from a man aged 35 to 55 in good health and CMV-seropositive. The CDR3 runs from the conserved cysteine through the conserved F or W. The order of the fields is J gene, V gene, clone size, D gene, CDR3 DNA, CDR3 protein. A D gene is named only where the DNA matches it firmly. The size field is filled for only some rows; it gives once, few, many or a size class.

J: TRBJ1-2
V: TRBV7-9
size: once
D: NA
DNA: TGTGCCAGCAGCTCAGTTCCAGGGAATAACTATGGCTACACCTTC
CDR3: CASSSVPGNNYGYTF

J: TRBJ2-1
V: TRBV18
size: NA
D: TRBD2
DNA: TGTGCCAGCTCACCTGGACTAGCGAATGAGCAGTTCTTC
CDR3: CASSPGLANEQFF

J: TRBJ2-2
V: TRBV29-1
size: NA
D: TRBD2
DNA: TGCAGCGTTCTAGCGGGAGGGCCTATCGGGGAGCTGTTTTTT
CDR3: CSVLAGGPIGELFF

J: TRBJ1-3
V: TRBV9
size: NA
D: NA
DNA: TGTGCCAGCAGCGCCCTTGGAAACACCATATATTTT
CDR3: CASSALGNTIYF

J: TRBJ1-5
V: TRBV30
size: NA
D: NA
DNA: TGTGCCTGGAGTGAGAGGGAAAATCAGCCCCAGCATTTT
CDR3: CAWSERENQPQHF

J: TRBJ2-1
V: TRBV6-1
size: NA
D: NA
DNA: TGTGCCAGCAGTGAAGCAACATTAGGGAGACTCATTGAGCAGTTCTTC
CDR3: CASSEATLGRLIEQFF

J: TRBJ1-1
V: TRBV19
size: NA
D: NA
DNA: TGTGCCAGTAGTATATTTCGGGGGGCGGCTATGAACACTGAAGCTTTCTTT
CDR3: CASSIFRGAAMNTEAFF

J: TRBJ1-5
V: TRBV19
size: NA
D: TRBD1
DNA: TGTGCCAGTAGCAGAATAGTGGGACAGCTGGGTCAGCCCCAGCATTTT
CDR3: CASSRIVGQLGQPQHF

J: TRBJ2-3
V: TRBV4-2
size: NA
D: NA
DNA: TGTGCCAGCAGCCAAGGACTAAACACATATACGCAGTATTTT
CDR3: CASSQGLNTYTQYF

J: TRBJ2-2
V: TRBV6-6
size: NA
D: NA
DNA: TGTGCCAGCAGTTACACCGCCGAGGGAACCGGGGAGCTGTTTTTT
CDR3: CASSYTAEGTGELFF

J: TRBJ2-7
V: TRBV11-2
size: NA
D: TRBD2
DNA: TGTGCCAGCAGCCGTACGGAAGCGGGGGTCAAGTACGAGCAGTACTTC
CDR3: CASSRTEAGVKYEQYF

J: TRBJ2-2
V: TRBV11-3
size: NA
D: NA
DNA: TGTGCCAGCAGCTTAACAGGGAACACCGGGGAGCTGTTTTTT
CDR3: CASSLTGNTGELFF

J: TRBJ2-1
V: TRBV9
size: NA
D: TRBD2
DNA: TGTGCCAGCAGCCAAGGGACTAGATCTACCGCTGAGCAGTTCTTC
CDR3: CASSQGTRSTAEQFF

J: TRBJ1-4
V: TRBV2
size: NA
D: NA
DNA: TGTGCCAGCAGTGTTGGGGGGTATAATGAAAAACTGTTTTTT
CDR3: CASSVGGYNEKLFF

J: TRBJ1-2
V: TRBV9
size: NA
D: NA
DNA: TGTGCCAGCAGTGGGGGGGCGGGGTTGGATGGCTACACCTTC
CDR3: CASSGGAGLDGYTF

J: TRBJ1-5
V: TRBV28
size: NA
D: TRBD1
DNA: TGTGCCAGCAGTTTTGATGGGACAGGGGGCCGGCCCCAGCATTTT
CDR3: CASSFDGTGGRPQHF

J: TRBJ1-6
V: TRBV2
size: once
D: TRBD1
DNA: TGTGCCAGCACCGGGACAGTTAATTCACCCCTCCACTTT
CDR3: CASTGTVNSPLHF

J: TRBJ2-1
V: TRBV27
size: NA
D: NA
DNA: TGTGCCAGCAGTTTACAGTCTTTGTCCCATGAGCAGTTCTTC
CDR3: CASSLQSLSHEQFF

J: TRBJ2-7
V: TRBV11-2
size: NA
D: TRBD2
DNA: TGTGCCAGCAGCTTCACTAGCGGGACCTCCTACGAGCAGTACTTC
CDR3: CASSFTSGTSYEQYF

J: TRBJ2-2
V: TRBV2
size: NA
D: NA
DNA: TGTGCCAGCAGTGTTCAGGAAATCGGGGAGCTGTTTTTT
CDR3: CASSVQEIGELFF

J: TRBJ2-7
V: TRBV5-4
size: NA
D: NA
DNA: TGTGCCAGCAGCTCCAGGGCTTCCACTTACGAGCAGTACTTC
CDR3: CASSSRASTYEQYF

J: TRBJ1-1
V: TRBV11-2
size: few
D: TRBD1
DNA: TGTGCCACCGGGACAGGGCGTGAAGCTTTCTTT
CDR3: CATGTGREAFF

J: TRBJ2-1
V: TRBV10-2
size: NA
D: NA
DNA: TGCGCCAGCATAGGCGGCGGTCCCTACAATGAGCAGTTCTTC
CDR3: CASIGGGPYNEQFF

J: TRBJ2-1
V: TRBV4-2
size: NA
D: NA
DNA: TGTGCCAGCAGCCAAGATCTCTTGTACAATGAGCAGTTCTTC
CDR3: CASSQDLLYNEQFF

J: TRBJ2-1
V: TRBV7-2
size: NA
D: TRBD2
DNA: TGTGCCAGCAGTACAGGACTAGCGAAGCAGTTCTTC
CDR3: CASSTGLAKQFF

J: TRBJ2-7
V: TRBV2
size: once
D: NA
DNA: TGTGCCAGCAGCCAGAAAGGGGTTAGCTCCTACGAGCAGTACTTC
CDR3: CASSQKGVSSYEQYF

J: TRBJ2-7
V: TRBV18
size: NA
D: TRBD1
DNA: TGTGCCAGCTCACCAACGGGGACAGCCATGTCAAACTACGAGCAGTACTTC
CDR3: CASSPTGTAMSNYEQYF

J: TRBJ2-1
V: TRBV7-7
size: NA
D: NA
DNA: TGTGCTAGCAGCTTAACCGGGGTCAATGAGCAGTTCTTC
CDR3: CASSLTGVNEQFF

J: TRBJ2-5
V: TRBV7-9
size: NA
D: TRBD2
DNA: TGTGCCAGCAGCTTAAGCGGGAGGGCCGGTAGAGAGACCCAGTACTTC
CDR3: CASSLSGRAGRETQYF

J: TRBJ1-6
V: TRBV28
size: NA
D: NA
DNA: TGTGCCAGCAGCCTCAGTAATTCACCCCTCCACTTT
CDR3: CASSLSNSPLHF

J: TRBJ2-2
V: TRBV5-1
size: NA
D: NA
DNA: TGCGCCAGCACGTCCGCGAACACCGGGGAGCTGTTTTTT
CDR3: CASTSANTGELFF

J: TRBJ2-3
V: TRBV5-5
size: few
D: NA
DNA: TGTGCCAGCAAAGGGGCGGCGGGGACAGATACGCAGTATTTT
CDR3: CASKGAAGTDTQYF

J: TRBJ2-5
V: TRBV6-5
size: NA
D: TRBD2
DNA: TGTGCCAGCAGTTTGACTCGCGGGGGGAGGAAGACCCAGTACTTC
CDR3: CASSLTRGGRKTQYF

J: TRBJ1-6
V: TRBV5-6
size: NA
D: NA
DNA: TGTGCCAGCAGCTCTGGGGGGGTCGTGGATTCACCCCTCCACTTT
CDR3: CASSSGGVVDSPLHF

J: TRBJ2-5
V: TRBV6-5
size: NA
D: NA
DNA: TGTGCCAGCAGTGTGACAGTGGTAGAGACCCAGTACTTC
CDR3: CASSVTVVETQYF

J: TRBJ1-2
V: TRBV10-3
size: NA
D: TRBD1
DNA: TGTGCCATCACTAGGACAGGGGTTCTTAACTATGGCTACACCTTC
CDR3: CAITRTGVLNYGYTF

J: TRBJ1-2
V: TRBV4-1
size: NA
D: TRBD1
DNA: TGCGCCAGCAGCCAGGGATGGACAGGGGGCGCGGTTAACTATGGCTACACCTTC
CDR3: CASSQGWTGGAVNYGYTF

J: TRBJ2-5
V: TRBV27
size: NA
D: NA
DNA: TGTGCCAGCAGTCGGGGAGCGGCCCAAGAGACCCAGTACTTC
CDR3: CASSRGAAQETQYF

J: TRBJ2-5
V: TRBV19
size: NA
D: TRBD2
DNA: TGTGCCAGTAGAACATTGACTAGCGGGACAGAGACCCAGTACTTC
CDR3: CASRTLTSGTETQYF

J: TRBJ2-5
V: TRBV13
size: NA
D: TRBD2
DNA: TGTGCCAGCAGTTCGCTAGCGGGGAAACAAGAGACCCAGTACTTC
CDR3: CASSSLAGKQETQYF

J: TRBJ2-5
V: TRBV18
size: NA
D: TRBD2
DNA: TGTGCCAGCTCATCACTACTAGCGCGGGAAGAGACCCAGTACTTC
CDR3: CASSSLLAREETQYF

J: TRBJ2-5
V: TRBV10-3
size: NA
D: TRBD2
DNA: TGTGCCATCAGTACGGGACTAGCGGAAGAGACCCAGTACTTC
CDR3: CAISTGLAEETQYF

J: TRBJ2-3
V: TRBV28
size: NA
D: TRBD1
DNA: TGTGCCAGCAGCTCACCCAGGGGGCCTAGCACAGATACGCAGTATTTT
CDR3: CASSSPRGPSTDTQYF

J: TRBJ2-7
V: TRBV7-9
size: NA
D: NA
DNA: TGTGCCAGCAGCCCAGGGAACGAGCAGTACTTC
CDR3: CASSPGNEQYF

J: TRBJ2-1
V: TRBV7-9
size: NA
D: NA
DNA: TGTGCCAGACCGCAACCCCCTTACGGGAGCAGCTCCTACAATGAGCAGTTCTTC
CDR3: CARPQPPYGSSSYNEQFF